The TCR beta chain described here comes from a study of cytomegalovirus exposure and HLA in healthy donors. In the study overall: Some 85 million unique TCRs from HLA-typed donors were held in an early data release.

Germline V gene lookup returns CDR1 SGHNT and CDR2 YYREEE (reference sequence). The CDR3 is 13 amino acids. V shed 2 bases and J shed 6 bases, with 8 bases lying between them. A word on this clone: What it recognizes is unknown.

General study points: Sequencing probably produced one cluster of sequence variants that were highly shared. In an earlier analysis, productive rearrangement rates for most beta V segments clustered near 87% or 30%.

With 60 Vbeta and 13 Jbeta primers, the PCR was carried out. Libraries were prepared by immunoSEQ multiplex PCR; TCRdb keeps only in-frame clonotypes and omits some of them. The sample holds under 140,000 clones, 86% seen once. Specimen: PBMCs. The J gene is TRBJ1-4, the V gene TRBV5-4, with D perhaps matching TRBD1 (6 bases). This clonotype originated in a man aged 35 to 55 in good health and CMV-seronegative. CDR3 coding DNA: TGTGCCAGCAGCTTTGGGGGCTATGAAAAACTGTTTTTT. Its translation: CASSFGGYEKLFF.